The 28 T cell receptor beta chains reported below all come from one sample, sequenced in a study of blood T cell repertoires in COVID-19. Measured with immunoSEQ multiplex PCR; TCRdb has only the in-frame clones, and not every one. The sample shows about 59,000 clones, around 85% of them seen only once. Material for sequencing was peripheral blood. These receptors all come from a human donor in a cohort sampled during active COVID-19.

This clone has only a few counts. The chain joins TRBV6-1 to TRBJ1-2; 8 nucleotides match TRBD1. This CDR3 is 16 amino acids long. Losses at the gene ends were 0 bases for V and 5 bases for J; bases not matched to a gene: 8. Germline V gives CDR1 MNHNS, CDR2 SASEGT. As DNA, the CDR3 is TGTGCCAGCAGTGAAGCCGGGACAGGTATCATTTATGGCTACACCTTC. Translation: CASSEAGTGIIYGYTF.

The table lists this clone with a few counts. The chain joins TRBV9 to TRBJ2-5, with D possibly TRBD1 on 5 matching bases. The V and J ends lost 4 bases and 5 bases respectively, with 18 bases between them. Germline CDR1 and CDR2: SGDLS and YYNGEE. This CDR3 is 15 amino acids long. CDR3 protein: CASSPSPRVGETQYF. In DNA form, the CDR3 reads TGTGCCAGCAGCCCTTCGCCCAGGGTTGGGGAGACCCAGTACTTC.

This clone was recorded a few times. The chain links TRBV18 to TRBJ1-2; D may be TRBD1 (5 bases). The CDR3 is made up of 11 amino acids. Germline-derived CDR1 and CDR2 are KGHSH and LQKENI. Between the trimmed V and J ends, which lost 2 bases and 12 bases, there was a span of 10 bases. CDR3 region: CASSPGGFDTF. Written as DNA, the CDR3 is TGTGCCAGCTCACCAGGGGGGTTCGACACCTTC.

The chain links TRBV7-2 to TRBJ2-5; perhaps TRBD1 as D (5 bases). The CDR3 runs 14 residues. With 5 bases removed from V and 4 bases from J, the gap between germline ends came to 14 bases. CDR1 is SGHTA, CDR2 FQGNSA, per germline. The CDR3, as DNA: TGTGCCAGCAGCCCTAGGGGTGACGGAGAGACCCAGTACTTC. Amino acid sequence: CASSPRGDGETQYF.

The chain couples TRBV9 to TRBJ2-5; TRBD2 aligns across 15 bases. This CDR3 is 15 amino acids long. J gave up 5 bases and V 4 bases, and 3 bases lay outside the gene matches. CDR1 and CDR2 from the germline V gene are SGDLS and YYNGEE. Written as DNA, the CDR3 is TGTGCCAGCAGCCCAGGACTAGCGGGGGGGGAGACCCAGTACTTC. Amino acids: CASSPGLAGGETQYF.

V and J are TRBV7-2 and TRBJ2-5; 7 bases align to TRBD2. Germline CDR1 and CDR2: SGHTA and FQGNSA. The V and J ends lost 5 bases and 5 bases, in that order; junction bases with no gene match: 11. This CDR3 is 15 amino acids long. CDR3 residues: CASSPLWGGRETQYF. CDR3 DNA: TGTGCCAGCAGCCCCCTCTGGGGGGGAAGGGAGACCCAGTACTTC. Full variable domain (remainder filled in from reference TRBV7-2 and TRBJ2-5): GAGVSQSPSNKVTEKGKDVELRCDPISGHTALYWYRQSLGQGLEFLIYFQGNSAPDKSGLPSDRFSAERTGGSVSTLTIQRTQQEDSAVYLCASSPLWGGRETQYFGPGTRLLVL.

V usage is TRBV5-1 and J usage is TRBJ2-1, with TRBD1 identical over 7 bases. This CDR3 has 12 amino acids. The V gene end was trimmed by 0 bases and the J gene end by 15 bases; junction bases not matched to a gene: 6. Germline values: CDR1 SGHRS, CDR2 YFSETQ. The CDR3 sequence is CASSLEVDRLFF. CDR3 nucleotides: TGCGCCAGCAGCTTGGAGGTGGACAGGTTGTTCTTC.

This chain connects TRBV7-2 to TRBJ2-2, with TRBD2 as a possible D gene (6 bases). V shed 8 bases and J shed 0 bases, with 13 bases lying between them. Germline CDR1 reads SGHTA; CDR2 reads FQGNSA. The length of the CDR3 is 15 residues. This CDR3 reads CASLDGGTNTGELFF. CDR3 sequence (DNA): TGTGCCAGCCTGGACGGGGGTACGAACACCGGGGAGCTGTTTTTT.

This clone was seen just once. V is TRBV7-9 and J is TRBJ2-1; no clear D gene. Germline V gene sequence: CDR1 SEHNR, CDR2 FQNEAQ (reference sequence). Trimming took 5 bases from V and 8 from J, leaving 16 bases between them. CDR3 length: 14 amino acids. The CDR3 spells CASSIQEDSDEQFF. In DNA form, the CDR3 reads TGTGCCAGCAGCATCCAAGAGGATTCGGATGAGCAGTTCTTC.

This clone has more than one count but fewer than ten. This chain joins TRBV6-7 and TRBJ2-7, with 8 bases lining up with TRBD1. TRBV6-7 is placed among ORFs of uncertain function. The CDR3 consists of 18 residues. V lost 3 bases, J lost 4 bases, and 17 bases stayed unmatched. CDR3 region: CASSYKSRSPGGDYEQYF. For the CDR3, the DNA is TGTGCCAGCAGTTATAAATCGAGATCCCCAGGGGGCGATTACGAGCAGTACTTC.

The chain joins TRBV9 to TRBJ2-3, with 12 positions matching TRBD2. CDR3 size: 17 residues. CDR1 is SGDLS and CDR2 is YYNGEE in the germline V gene. V lost 0 bases to trimming and J lost 7 bases; unmatched junction nucleotides: 9. CDR3 sequence: CASSVGGLAGGPHTQYF. CDR3 DNA: TGTGCCAGCAGCGTAGGTGGGCTAGCGGGGGGGCCGCATACGCAGTATTTT.

This rearrangement joins TRBV4-3 to TRBJ2-7, with TRBD2 matching over 7 bases. The CDR3 is 17 residues long. V shed 0 bases, J shed 3 bases, and the junction held 11 bases outside the gene matches. The germline V gene has CDR1 LGHNA and CDR2 YSLEER. This CDR3 reads CASSQDRSSGPFYEQYF. For the CDR3, the DNA is TGCGCCAGCAGCCAAGATCGGAGTAGCGGGCCTTTCTACGAGCAGTACTTC.

The chain has TRBV7-2 and TRBJ1-2, with D possibly TRBD1 on 5 matching bases. This CDR3 is built from 13 residues. The V end was cut by 4 bases, the J end by 2 bases, with 8 bases between. Germline CDR1 and CDR2: SGHTA and FQGNSA. The CDR3 here is CASSSPGNYGYTF. The CDR3 nucleotides read TGTGCCAGCAGCTCCCCAGGGAACTATGGCTACACCTTC.

The CDR3 protein is CASSLLFGTGGDEQYF. DNA of the CDR3: TGTGCCAGCAGCTTATTATTCGGGACAGGGGGCGACGAGCAGTACTTC. The V and J genes are TRBV11-2 and TRBJ2-7; 12 positions agree with TRBD1. The CDR3 has 16 residues. Germline V lookup: CDR1 SGHAT, CDR2 FQNNGV. V lost 2 bases and J lost 5; bases outside the gene matches: 7.

This clone occurred a few times. CDR3 nucleotide sequence: TGTGCCAGCAGCCCTACTACAGGGGTGTACTCACCCCTCCACTTT. This sequence encodes CASSPTTGVYSPLHF. The V and J genes are TRBV6-6 and TRBJ1-6; 7 bases are a match to TRBD1. This CDR3 has 15 amino acids. From germline, CDR1 is MNHNY and CDR2 SVGAGI (reference sequence). With 6 bases clipped from V and 10 bases from J, the junction kept 12 bases outside the gene matches.

This chain uses TRBV19 with TRBJ1-4, with D uncertain. CDR1 LNHDA and CDR2 SQIVND come from the germline V gene (reference sequence). CDR3 length: 12 amino acids. Trimming stripped 3 bases from V and 17 bases from J, with 16 bases between. In nucleotides, the CDR3 is TGTGCCAGTAGTATGGCTGAGGGTGCCTTTTTTTTT. Translation: CASSMAEGAFFF.

The V call is TRBV30, the J call TRBJ2-7; a weak D match, TRBD2 (6 bases). Germline V gene sequence: CDR1 GTSNPN, CDR2 SVGIG (reference sequence). Trimming took 5 bases from V and 2 from J, leaving 16 bases between them. This CDR3 is 14 amino acids long. The CDR3 loop is CAWGGQAGTYEQYF. The CDR3, as DNA: TGTGCCTGGGGAGGGCAGGCGGGAACCTACGAGCAGTACTTC.

The rearrangement joins TRBV5-1 to TRBJ2-1; 12 bases fit TRBD2. This CDR3 comprises 15 residues. V lost 4 bases, J lost 6 bases, and 5 bases stayed unmatched. Germline V CDR1 and CDR2: SGHRS, YFSETQ. The CDR3 DNA sequence: TGCGCCAGCAGCCTTACTAGCGGGGGGTCCAATGAGCAGTTCTTC. Translation: CASSLTSGGSNEQFF.

The V call is TRBV14, the J call TRBJ1-2; 7 bases align to TRBD1. Germline V CDR1 and CDR2: SGHDN, FVKESK. This CDR3 has 13 amino acids. Trimming removed 3 bases from V and 8 bases from J; junction bases left unmatched: 6. CDR3 DNA sequence: TGTGCCAGCAGCCAGGAGAGGGACAGAGGCTACACCTTC. Encoded protein: CASSQERDRGYTF.

The chain uses TRBV12-3 or TRBV12-4 and TRBJ1-5, with D unclear. This CDR3 region has 12 residues. V shed 6 bases and J shed 0 bases, with 3 bases lying between them. CDR3 nucleotides: TGTGCCAGCAGCTTTAGCAATCAGCCCCAGCATTTT. Its translation is CASSFSNQPQHF.

The chain recombines TRBV6-2 or TRBV6-3 with TRBJ2-4; perhaps TRBD1 as D (6 bases). Germline V gene sequence: CDR1 MNHEY, CDR2 SVGEGT. V was trimmed by 2 bases and J by 4 bases, leaving 15 bases between them. The CDR3 is 16 amino acids. The CDR3 nucleotides are TGTGCCAGCAGTTACGGCCAGGGGCGACCAAAAAACATTCAGTACTTC. Translating gives CASSYGQGRPKNIQYF.

V gene TRBV15 combines with J gene TRBJ1-1; D unresolved. The CDR3 consists of 15 residues. Germline CDR1 LNHNV, CDR2 YYDKDF (reference sequence). Trimming took off 0 bases at V and 4 bases at J, with 12 bases between the two ends. CDR3 region: CATSRDTRGTTEAFF. Written as DNA, the CDR3 is TGTGCCACCAGCAGAGATACGCGGGGTACCACTGAAGCTTTCTTT.

The chain employs TRBV4-1 and TRBJ2-3, with TRBD2 identical over 8 bases. Germline CDR1 is MGHRA and CDR2 is YSYEKL. With V trimmed by 1 base and J by 1 base, 7 bases remained unmatched. The CDR3 covers 17 residues. CDR3 in DNA: TGCGCCAGCAGCCAAGTCGGGCGGGGGGCGCGCACAGATACGCAGTATTTT. Translation: CASSQVGRGARTDTQYF.

The genes are TRBV11-2 and TRBJ1-1; D is uncertain. Between the trimmed V and J ends, which lost 1 base and 3 bases, there was a span of 9 bases. The length of the CDR3 is 14 residues. CDR1 and CDR2 (germline): SGHAT, FQNNGV. CDR3 sequence (DNA): TGTGCCAGCAGCTTAGTAGGGAGGGACACTGAAGCTTTCTTT. Encoded protein: CASSLVGRDTEAFF.

This clone was counted a single time. V is TRBV18 and J is TRBJ2-7; 7 bases agree with TRBD1. This CDR3 contains 15 residues. CDR1 KGHSH and CDR2 LQKENI come from the germline V gene. J was trimmed by 9 bases and V by 3 bases; bases with no gene match: 14. CDR3 sequence (DNA): TGTGCCAGCTCACCTACCGGGACAGCCTATGTTAGGCAGTACTTC. Translated, it gives CASSPTGTAYVRQYF.

This chain uses TRBV4-3 with TRBJ2-7, with TRBD1 identical over 9 bases. Germline V gene sequence: CDR1 LGHNA, CDR2 YSLEER. This CDR3 contains 15 residues. Trimming cost V 3 bases and J 0 bases; bases outside gene matches: 3. The CDR3 region has the DNA TGCGCCAGCAGCCAGGACAGGGGAGGCTCCTACGAGCAGTACTTC. Translated, it gives CASSQDRGGSYEQYF.

This clone was recorded only once. The J gene is TRBJ1-1, the V gene TRBV4-1; tentatively, D is TRBD1 (6 bases). CDR3 length equals 16 residues. Germline values: CDR1 MGHRA, CDR2 YSYEKL. Trimming shortened V by 2 bases and J by 0 bases, and 13 bases separated the two germline ends. CDR3 sequence (DNA): TGCGCCAGCAGCCAATTCTCCGGGGGGCTGAACACTGAAGCTTTCTTT. This encodes CASSQFSGGLNTEAFF.

The chain carries TRBV9 and TRBJ1-2, with 7 bases matching TRBD1. Germline V lookup: CDR1 SGDLS, CDR2 YYNGEE. This CDR3 spans 13 amino acids. The V and J ends lost 4 bases and 8 bases, in that order; junction bases with no gene match: 8. CDR3 in DNA: TGTGCCAGCAGCCCGGGACAGAGCACCGGCTACACCTTC. It translates to CASSPGQSTGYTF.